Reported below is one TCR beta chain. Antigen: not known. This same CDR3 is encoded by further DNA sequences in the sample. Sorted subsets were amplified in replicate PCRs using around 220 ng DNA, approximately 30,000 T cell genomes. TCRdb keeps only in-frame clones here, not all; method: immunoSEQ multiplex PCR. The table includes some 680,000 clones, around 73% detected once. The sample originates from a study of shared clonotypes between healthy human individuals. Study overall: Plates per donor: three CD4 naive, three CD4 memory, two CD8 naive, one CD8 memory. General study points: An expected dependence of interdonor clonotype sharing on sequencing depth was noted. Naive subsets usually exceeded memory subsets in estimated richness.

There are 15 residues in the CDR3. V was pared by 3 bases and J by 5 bases, with 16 bases between. From germline, CDR1 is MDHEN and CDR2 SYDVKM. This receptor was obtained from a woman in her 30s in good health. Specimen: memory CD4+ T cells sorted from blood. The subset: CD45RA-negative fraction. The chain joins TRBV28 to TRBJ2-5; D possibly corresponds to TRBD2 (5 bases). The CDR3 here is CASSFGLGEAETQYF. The CDR3 DNA sequence: TGTGCCAGCAGTTTCGGATTGGGAGAGGCGGAGACCCAGTACTTC.